Each of the 24 T cell receptor beta chains below was sequenced from the same sample in a study of blood T cell repertoires in COVID-19. This table comes from immunoSEQ multiplex PCR, and its TCRdb copy is limited to in-frame clones, with some not included. The sample holds roughly 100,000 clones, 75% to 90% seen once. The source material was peripheral blood. Receptor source: a woman in her 50s with COVID-19, enrolled during active disease.

The chain is built from TRBV9 and TRBJ2-2; D call uncertain. The V gene lost 4 bases and the J gene lost 3 bases, with 13 bases spanning the gap. The germline V gene encodes CDR1 SGDLS and CDR2 YYNGEE. The CDR3 loop spans 15 amino acids. The CDR3 reads CASSPLEPHTGELFF. The CDR3 DNA reads TGTGCCAGCAGCCCCCTGGAGCCTCACACCGGGGAGCTGTTTTTT.

The chain carries TRBV7-7 and TRBJ2-6, with a possible D match to TRBD2 (7 bases). Germline-derived CDR1 and CDR2 are SSHAT and FNYEAQ (reference sequence). Trimming removed 5 bases at V and 16 bases at J, with 18 bases between. This CDR3 has 13 amino acids. The CDR3 nucleotides read TGTGCCAGCAGCCCCGGGGAGGGGACAAGACTGACTTTC. Protein product: CASSPGEGTRLTF.

The chain is built from TRBV6-5 and TRBJ2-7, with D maybe TRBD1 (6 bases). The germline gives CDR1 MNHEY, CDR2 SVGAGI. Trimming left V 8 bases short and J 4 bases short, with 15 bases between. The CDR3 contains 13 residues. The CDR3 here is CASHSARGYEQYF. As DNA, the CDR3 is TGTGCCAGCCACAGCGCCAGGGGTTACGAGCAGTACTTC.

V usage is TRBV7-9 and J usage is TRBJ1-1; the D gene is possibly TRBD1 (5 bases). Germline V CDR1 and CDR2: SEHNR, FQNEAQ (reference sequence). This CDR3 has 14 amino acids. The V and J ends lost 5 bases and 3 bases respectively, with 13 bases between them. DNA of the CDR3: TGTGCCAGCAGCCAAAGCGGGGGGGACACTGAAGCTTTCTTT. Protein product: CASSQSGGDTEAFF.

The count of this clone is one. This chain uses TRBV21-1 with TRBJ2-7; the listed D gene, TRBD1, was not tested against the DNA. TRBV21-1 is described as a pseudogene. The CDR3 is 14 residues long. The CDR3 sequence is CASSQDRGYYEQYF. The CDR3 nucleotides read TGTGCCAGCAGCCAGGACAGGGGTTACTACGAGCAGTACTTC.

This clone has just a few counts. V and J are TRBV25-1 and TRBJ2-7; 9 positions agree with TRBD1. Germline trimming cut 6 bases from V and 5 bases from J; bases unmatched to any gene: 5. The V gene's germline CDR1 is MGHDK and CDR2 SYGVNS. The CDR3 sequence is 13 residues long. This CDR3 reads CASSHRGLNEQYF. The CDR3, as DNA: TGTGCCAGCAGCCACAGGGGGCTAAACGAGCAGTACTTC.

The V gene is TRBV9, the J gene TRBJ1-2, with 9 bases identical to TRBD1. The CDR3 sequence is 14 residues long. Germline-derived CDR1 and CDR2 are SGDLS and YYNGEE. V was clipped by 4 bases and J by 6 bases; unmatched bases: 7. This CDR3 reads CASSFLGDRDGYTF. The CDR3 nucleotides are TGTGCCAGCAGCTTCTTAGGGGACAGGGATGGCTACACCTTC.

The chain uses TRBV30 and TRBJ2-3; weak D call: TRBD1 (5 bases). The germline V gene encodes CDR1 GTSNPN and CDR2 SVGIG (reference sequence). The CDR3 is 14 amino acids. V gave up 3 bases and J gave up 1 base, with 11 bases separating them. CDR3: CAWRQGGGTDTQYF. The CDR3 DNA is TGTGCCTGGAGGCAGGGTGGGGGCACAGATACGCAGTATTTT. The full variable domain, its missing parts supplied by reference TRBV30 and TRBJ2-3, is SQTIHQWPATLVQPVGSPLSLECTVEGTSNPNLYWYRQAAGRGLQLLFYSVGIGQISSEVPQNLSASRPQDRQFILSSKKLLLSDSGFYLCAWRQGGGTDTQYFGPGTRLTVL.

V usage is TRBV28 and J usage is TRBJ2-7; weak D call: TRBD1 (6 bases). CDR3 length equals 13 residues. The V gene lost 6 bases and the J gene lost 1 base, with 10 bases spanning the gap. CDR1 and CDR2 from the germline V gene are MDHEN and SYDVKM. DNA for the CDR3: TGTGCCAGCAGCCAGGACAGTTCCTACGAGCAGTACTTC. Protein sequence: CASSQDSSYEQYF.

The chain couples TRBV19 to TRBJ2-6; no reliable D call. V gave up 5 bases and J gave up 0 bases, with 14 bases separating them. This CDR3 is built from 17 residues. Germline V gene sequence: CDR1 LNHDA, CDR2 SQIVND (reference sequence). The CDR3 here is CASSPVSFSSGANVLTF. Here the CDR3 DNA reads TGTGCCAGTAGTCCCGTCAGTTTCTCCTCTGGGGCCAACGTCCTGACTTTC. The full variable domain, its missing parts supplied by reference TRBV19 and TRBJ2-6, is DGGITQSPKYLFRKEGQNVTLSCEQNLNHDAMYWYRQDPGQGLRLIYYSQIVNDFQKGDIAEGYSVSREKKESFPLTVTSAQKNPTAFYLCASSPVSFSSGANVLTFGAGSRLTVL.

This chain joins TRBV19 and TRBJ2-2; D might be TRBD2 (6 bases). Germline V lookup: CDR1 LNHDA, CDR2 SQIVND (reference sequence). CDR3 size: 13 residues. Trimming removed 10 bases at V and 1 base at J, with 10 bases between. The CDR3 is CATREKNTGELFF. Here the CDR3 DNA reads TGTGCCACCCGGGAGAAGAACACCGGGGAGCTGTTTTTT.

The CDR3: CASSLGDSLGATEAFF. The CDR3 nucleotides are TGCGCCAGCAGCTTGGGGGACAGTCTAGGGGCCACTGAAGCTTTCTTT. This chain connects TRBV5-1 to TRBJ1-1, with 7 bases fitting TRBD1. Trimming took 0 bases from V and 4 from J; bases not matched to a gene: 9. Looked up from germline, CDR1 is SGHRS and CDR2 is YFSETQ. This CDR3 has 16 residues.

This sequence joins TRBV2 and TRBJ1-4, with 8 bases fitting TRBD1. The germline V gene encodes CDR1 SNHLY and CDR2 FYNNEI. V dropped 6 bases and J dropped 4; count of bases not matched to a gene: 7. CDR3 length: 15 amino acids. Here the CDR3 DNA reads TGTGCCAGCAGGGATGACAGGGGTCTTAATGAAAAACTGTTTTTT. It codes for CASRDDRGLNEKLFF.

The gene calls are TRBV7-6 and TRBJ1-2, with 7 bases aligning to TRBD1. Germline V lookup: CDR1 SGHVS, CDR2 FNYEAQ. V shed 8 bases, J shed 4 bases, and the junction held 19 bases outside the gene matches. CDR3 size: 17 residues. The CDR3 spells CASARTTITTGSYGYTF. The CDR3 coding sequence is TGTGCCAGCGCCAGAACCACCATCACGACAGGGAGCTATGGCTACACCTTC.

V usage is TRBV2 and J usage is TRBJ2-7, with D perhaps TRBD2 (6 bases). CDR1 SNHLY and CDR2 FYNNEI come from the germline V gene. The CDR3 totals 14 residues. V lost 10 bases, J lost 2 bases, and 18 bases lay in between. DNA for the CDR3: TGTGCCACCGCGGTTGCGGGGACGACCTACGAGCAGTACTTC. As protein: CATAVAGTTYEQYF.

This chain uses TRBV6-2 or TRBV6-3 with TRBJ2-7, with 13 nucleotides matching TRBD2. Per germline, CDR1 MNHEY and CDR2 SVGEGT. With 1 base clipped from V and 3 bases from J, the junction kept 3 bases outside the gene matches. This CDR3 comprises 16 residues. The CDR3 region is CASSYFGTSGDYEQYF. The CDR3 nucleotides read TGTGCCAGCAGTTACTTTGGGACTAGCGGGGACTACGAGCAGTACTTC.

CDR3 DNA: TGTGCCAGCAGCCAAAAAGGGAGGGGGACCGCCTACGAGCAGTACTTC. Its protein product is CASSQKGRGTAYEQYF. V and J are TRBV3-1 (or the pseudogene TRBV3-2) and TRBJ2-7; the D gene is possibly TRBD2 (7 bases). This CDR3 is built from 16 residues. The germline V and J ends were trimmed by 2 bases and 2 bases, with 16 bases remaining between them. The germline V gene has CDR1 LGHDT and CDR2 YNNKEL (reference sequence).

This chain uses TRBV5-4 with TRBJ2-1; TRBD2 matches 9 bases. CDR1 is SGHNT, CDR2 YYREEE, per germline (reference sequence). Trimming cost V 1 base and J 4 bases; bases outside gene matches: 3. CDR3 length equals 15 residues. The CDR3 sequence: CASSLTSGFYNEQFF. The CDR3 DNA is TGTGCCAGCAGCTTGACTAGCGGGTTTTACAATGAGCAGTTCTTC.

V is TRBV18 and J is TRBJ2-7, with 9 bases identical to TRBD1. The junction had 15 bases not matched to a gene; V was cut back by 5 bases and J by 7 bases. Germline V gene sequence: CDR1 KGHSH, CDR2 LQKENI. The CDR3 totals 16 residues. CDR3 sequence (DNA): TGTGCCAGCTCAACAGCAACCGGGACAGGGCAGAGGGAGCAGTACTTC. Amino acid sequence: CASSTATGTGQREQYF.

The chain joins TRBV29-1 to TRBJ1-1; 8 positions match TRBD1. V was pared by 8 bases and J by 4 bases, with 12 bases of the junction left unmatched. The CDR3 is made up of 14 amino acids. Looked up from germline, CDR1 is SQVTM and CDR2 is ANQGSEA. CDR3 nucleotides: TGCAGCCTTCGGCAGGGGGCGCCGGGCACTGAAGCTTTCTTT. Its protein is CSLRQGAPGTEAFF.

The chain recombines TRBV7-2 with TRBJ1-1, with 8 bases that match TRBD1. J lost 3 bases, V lost 4 bases, and 4 bases had no gene match. This CDR3 comprises 14 residues. Per the germline V gene, CDR1 is SGHTA and CDR2 is FQGNSA. In DNA, the CDR3 is TGTGCCAGCAGCTCACAGGGACAGGACACTGAAGCTTTCTTT. It translates to CASSSQGQDTEAFF.

This chain links TRBV7-9 with TRBJ1-2; D call uncertain. CDR1 SEHNR and CDR2 FQNEAQ come from the germline V gene (reference sequence). Trimming cost V 3 bases and J 1 base, with 12 bases left between them. The CDR3 spans 15 residues. CDR3 coding DNA: TGTGCCAGCAGCTTGGAGGGTCGTATTAACTATGGCTACACCTTC. Translated, it gives CASSLEGRINYGYTF.

This sequence joins TRBV27 and TRBJ2-2; tentatively, D is TRBD1 (6 bases). This CDR3 has 15 amino acids. In germline, CDR1 is MNHEY, CDR2 SMNVEV (reference sequence). The V and J ends lost 5 bases and 2 bases respectively, with 12 bases between them. The CDR3: CASSLGTPNTGELFF. The DNA of the CDR3 is TGTGCCAGCAGTCTCGGGACACCTAACACCGGGGAGCTGTTTTTT.

J is TRBJ1-2 and V is TRBV6-5; 7 bases match TRBD1. This CDR3 is built from 13 residues. V shed 7 bases and J 6 bases; nucleotides not matched to a gene: 8. CDR1 is MNHEY, CDR2 SVGAGI, per germline. The chain's CDR3 is CASIRDSLNGYTF. CDR3 DNA sequence: TGTGCCAGCATCCGGGACAGTCTAAATGGCTACACCTTC.